This record covers a single T cell receptor (beta chain). This record belongs to a study of cytomegalovirus exposure and HLA in healthy donors. Germline V gene lookup returns CDR1 MNHNY and CDR2 SVGAGI (reference sequence). J gave up 7 bases and V 0 bases, and 6 bases lay outside the gene matches. The CDR3 totals 15 residues. Primers for the PCR totalled 60 Vbeta and 13 Jbeta. Sequenced by immunoSEQ multiplex PCR; TCRdb stores in-frame clones only, minus some. The data contain fewer than 150,000 clones, roughly 78% of them singletons. The chain carries TRBV6-6 and TRBJ2-1; 7 bases are shared with TRBD2. This TCR derives from a man aged 25-40 years in good health and CMV-seronegative. The sample consisted of PBMCs. This chain's CDR3 is CASSYSSGTTNEQFF. The CDR3, as DNA: TGTGCCAGCAGTTACTCCTCCGGGACTACAAATGAGCAGTTCTTC.